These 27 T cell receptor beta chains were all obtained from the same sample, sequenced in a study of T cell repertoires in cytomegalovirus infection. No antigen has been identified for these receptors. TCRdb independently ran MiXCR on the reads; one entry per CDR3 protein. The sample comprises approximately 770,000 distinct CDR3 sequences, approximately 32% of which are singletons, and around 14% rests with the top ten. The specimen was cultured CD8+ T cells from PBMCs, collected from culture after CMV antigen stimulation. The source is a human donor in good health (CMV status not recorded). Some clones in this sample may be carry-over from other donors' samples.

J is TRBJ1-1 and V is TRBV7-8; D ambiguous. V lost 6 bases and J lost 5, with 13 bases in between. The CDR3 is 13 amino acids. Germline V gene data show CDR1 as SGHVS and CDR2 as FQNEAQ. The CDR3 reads CASSIQLRTEAFF. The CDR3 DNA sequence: TGTGCCAGCAGTATACAGCTGAGGACTGAAGCTTTCTTT.

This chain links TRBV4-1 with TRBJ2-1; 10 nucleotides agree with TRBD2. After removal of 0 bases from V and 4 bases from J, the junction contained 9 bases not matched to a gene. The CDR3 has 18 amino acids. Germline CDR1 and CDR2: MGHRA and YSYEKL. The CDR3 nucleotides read TGCGCCAGCAGCCAAGACCGAAGGAGCGGGGGGGCGTACAATGAGCAGTTCTTC. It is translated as CASSQDRRSGGAYNEQFF.

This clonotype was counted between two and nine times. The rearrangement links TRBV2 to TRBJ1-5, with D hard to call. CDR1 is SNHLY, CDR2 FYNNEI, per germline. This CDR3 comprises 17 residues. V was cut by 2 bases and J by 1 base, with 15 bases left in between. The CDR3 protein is CASSENSWGGSNQPQHF. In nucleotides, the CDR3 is TGTGCCAGCAGTGAAAACAGCTGGGGAGGCAGCAATCAGCCCCAGCATTTT.

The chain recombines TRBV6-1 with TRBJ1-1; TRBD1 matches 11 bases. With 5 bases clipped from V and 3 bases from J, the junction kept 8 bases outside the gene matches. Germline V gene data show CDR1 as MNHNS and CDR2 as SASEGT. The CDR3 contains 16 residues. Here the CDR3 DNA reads TGTGCCAGCAGTCGACTGGGACAGGGGGGTGACACTGAAGCTTTCTTT. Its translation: CASSRLGQGGDTEAFF.

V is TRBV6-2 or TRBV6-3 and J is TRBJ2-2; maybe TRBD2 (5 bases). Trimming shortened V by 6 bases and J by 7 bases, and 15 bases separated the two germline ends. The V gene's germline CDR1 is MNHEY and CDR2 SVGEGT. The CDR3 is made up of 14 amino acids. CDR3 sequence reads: CASRSNRRGGELFF. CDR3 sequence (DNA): TGTGCCAGCAGATCTAACCGACGGGGCGGGGAGCTGTTTTTT.

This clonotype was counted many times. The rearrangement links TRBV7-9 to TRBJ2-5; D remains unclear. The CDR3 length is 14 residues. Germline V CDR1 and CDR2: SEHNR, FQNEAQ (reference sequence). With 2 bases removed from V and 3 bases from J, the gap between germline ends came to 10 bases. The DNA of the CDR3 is TGTGCCAGCAGCTTAATGGGCCATGAAGAGACCCAGTACTTC. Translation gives CASSLMGHEETQYF.

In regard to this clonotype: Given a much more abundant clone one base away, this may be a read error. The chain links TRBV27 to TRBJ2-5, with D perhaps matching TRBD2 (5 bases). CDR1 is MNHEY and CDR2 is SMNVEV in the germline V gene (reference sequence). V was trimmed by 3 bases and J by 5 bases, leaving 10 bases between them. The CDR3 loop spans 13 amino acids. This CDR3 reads CASSFGEWETQYF. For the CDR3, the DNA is TGTGCCAGCAGTTTCGGGGAATGGGAGACCCAGTACTTC.

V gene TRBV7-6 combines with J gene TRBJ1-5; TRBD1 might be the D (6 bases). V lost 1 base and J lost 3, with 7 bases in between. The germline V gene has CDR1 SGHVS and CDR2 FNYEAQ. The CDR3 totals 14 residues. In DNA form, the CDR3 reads TGTGCCAGCAGCTTAGGGGACAACAATCAGCCCCAGCATTTT. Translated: CASSLGDNNQPQHF.

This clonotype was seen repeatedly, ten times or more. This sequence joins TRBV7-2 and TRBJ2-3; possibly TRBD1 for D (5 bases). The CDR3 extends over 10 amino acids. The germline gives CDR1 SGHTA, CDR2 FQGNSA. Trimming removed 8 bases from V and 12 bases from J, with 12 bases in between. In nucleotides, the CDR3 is TGTGCCAGCCTACAAGGACACCAGTATTTT. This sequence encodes CASLQGHQYF.

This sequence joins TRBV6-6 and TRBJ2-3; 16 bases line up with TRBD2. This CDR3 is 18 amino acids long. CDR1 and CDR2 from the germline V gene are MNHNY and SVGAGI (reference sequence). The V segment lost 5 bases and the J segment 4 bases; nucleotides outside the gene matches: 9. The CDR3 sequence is CASSQGTSGGALPDTQYF. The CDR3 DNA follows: TGTGCCAGCAGTCAAGGGACTAGCGGGGGGGCCCTCCCAGATACGCAGTATTTT.

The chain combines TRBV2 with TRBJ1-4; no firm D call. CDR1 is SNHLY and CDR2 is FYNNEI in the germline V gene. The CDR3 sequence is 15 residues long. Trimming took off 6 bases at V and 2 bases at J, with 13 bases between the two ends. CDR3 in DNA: TGTGCCAGCAGCTTTGCCGGGCAGACTAATGAAAAACTGTTTTTT. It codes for CASSFAGQTNEKLFF.

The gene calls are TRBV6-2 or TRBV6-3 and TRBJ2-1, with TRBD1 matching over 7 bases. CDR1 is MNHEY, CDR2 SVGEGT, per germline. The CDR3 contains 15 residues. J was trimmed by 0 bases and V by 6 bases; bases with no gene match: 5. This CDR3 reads CASRTGQSSYNEQFF. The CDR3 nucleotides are TGTGCCAGCAGAACGGGACAGAGCTCCTACAATGAGCAGTTCTTC.

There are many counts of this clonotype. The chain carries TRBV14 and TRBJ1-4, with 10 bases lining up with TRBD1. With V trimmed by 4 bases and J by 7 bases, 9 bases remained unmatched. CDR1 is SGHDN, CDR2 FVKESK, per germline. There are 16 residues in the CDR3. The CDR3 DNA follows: TGTGCCAGCAGCCCTTCGACAGGGGGCAATAGTGAAAAACTGTTTTTT. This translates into CASSPSTGGNSEKLFF.

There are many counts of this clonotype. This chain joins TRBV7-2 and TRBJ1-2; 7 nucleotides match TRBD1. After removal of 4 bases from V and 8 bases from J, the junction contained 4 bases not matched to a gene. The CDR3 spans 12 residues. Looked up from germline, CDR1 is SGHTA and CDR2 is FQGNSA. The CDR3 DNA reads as TGTGCCAGCAGCTGGACAGGAGGAGGCTACACCTTC. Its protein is CASSWTGGGYTF.

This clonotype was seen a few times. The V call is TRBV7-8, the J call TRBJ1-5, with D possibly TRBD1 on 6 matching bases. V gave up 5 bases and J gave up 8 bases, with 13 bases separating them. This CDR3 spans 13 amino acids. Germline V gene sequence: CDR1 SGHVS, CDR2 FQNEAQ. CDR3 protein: CASSVSGVEPQHF. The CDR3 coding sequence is TGTGCCAGCAGCGTTTCAGGGGTGGAGCCCCAGCATTTT.

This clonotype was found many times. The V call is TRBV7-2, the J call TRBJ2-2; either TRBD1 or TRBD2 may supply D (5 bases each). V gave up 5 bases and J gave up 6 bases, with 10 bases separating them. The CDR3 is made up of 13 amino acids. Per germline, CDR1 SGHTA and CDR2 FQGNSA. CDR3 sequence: CASSPLGPGELFF. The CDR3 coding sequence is TGTGCCAGCAGCCCGCTGGGACCCGGGGAGCTGTTTTTT.

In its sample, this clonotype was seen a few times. For the CDR3, the DNA is TGTGCCAGCAGCTCGAGAGGGGGTGTCTACAATGAGCAGTTCTTC. Translation gives CASSSRGGVYNEQFF. V usage is TRBV5-5 and J usage is TRBJ2-1, with a weak D call TRBD1 (6 bases). Trimming removed 3 bases at V and 3 bases at J, with 13 bases between. Germline CDR1 SGHKS, CDR2 YYEKEE (reference sequence). This CDR3 has 15 residues. Filled out from reference TRBV5-5 and TRBJ2-1, the complete variable domain reads DAGVTQSPTHLIKTRGQQVTLRCSPISGHKSVSWYQQVLGQGPQFIFQYYEKEERGRGNFPDRFSARQFPNYSSELNVNALLLGDSALYLCASSSRGGVYNEQFFGPGTRLTVL.

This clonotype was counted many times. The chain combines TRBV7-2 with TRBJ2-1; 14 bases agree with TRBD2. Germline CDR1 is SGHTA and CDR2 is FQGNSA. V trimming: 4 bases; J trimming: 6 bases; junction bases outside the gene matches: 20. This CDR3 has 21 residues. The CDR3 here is CASSYHLGGLAGATSVNEQFF. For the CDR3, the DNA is TGTGCCAGCAGCTACCATTTAGGGGGACTAGCGGGGGCCACTTCGGTCAATGAGCAGTTCTTC.

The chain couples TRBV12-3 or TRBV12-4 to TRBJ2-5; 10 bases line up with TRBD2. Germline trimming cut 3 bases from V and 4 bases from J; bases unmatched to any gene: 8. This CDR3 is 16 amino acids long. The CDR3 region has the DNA TGTGCCAGCAGTTTTTCAGCGGGGGGGCCCATAGAGACCCAGTACTTC. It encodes CASSFSAGGPIETQYF.

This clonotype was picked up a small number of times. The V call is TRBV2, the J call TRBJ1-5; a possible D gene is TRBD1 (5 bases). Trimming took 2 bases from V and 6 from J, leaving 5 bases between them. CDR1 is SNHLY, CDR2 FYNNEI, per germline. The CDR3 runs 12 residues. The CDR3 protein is CASSERGQPQHF. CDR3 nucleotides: TGTGCCAGCAGTGAAAGGGGTCAGCCCCAGCATTTT.

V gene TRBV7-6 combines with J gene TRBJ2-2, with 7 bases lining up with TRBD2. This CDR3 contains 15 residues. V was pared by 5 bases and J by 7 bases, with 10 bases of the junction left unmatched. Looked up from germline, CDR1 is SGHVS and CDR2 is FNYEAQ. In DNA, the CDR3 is TGTGCCAGCAGCAGGACTAGTTCCCGGGGCGGGGAGCTGTTTTTT. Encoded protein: CASSRTSSRGGELFF. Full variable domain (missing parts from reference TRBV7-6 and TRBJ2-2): GAGVSQSPRYKVTKRGQDVALRCDPISGHVSLYWYRQALGQGPEFLTYFNYEAQQDKSGLPNDRFSAERPEGSISTLTIQRTEQRDSAMYRCASSRTSSRGGELFFGEGSRLTVL.

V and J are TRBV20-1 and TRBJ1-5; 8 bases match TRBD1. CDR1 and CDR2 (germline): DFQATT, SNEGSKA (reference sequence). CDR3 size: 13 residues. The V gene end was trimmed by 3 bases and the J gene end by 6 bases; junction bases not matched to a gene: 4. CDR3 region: CSARTGVSQPQHF. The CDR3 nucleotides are TGCAGTGCTAGGACAGGGGTAAGTCAGCCCCAGCATTTT.

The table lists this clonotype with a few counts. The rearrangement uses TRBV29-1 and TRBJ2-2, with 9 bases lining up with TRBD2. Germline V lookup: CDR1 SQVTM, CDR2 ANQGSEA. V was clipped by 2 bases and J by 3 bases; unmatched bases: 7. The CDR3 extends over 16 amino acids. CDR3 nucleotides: TGCAGCGTTGAACATAGTAGCGGGGGTGACACCGGGGAGCTGTTTTTT. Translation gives CSVEHSSGGDTGELFF.

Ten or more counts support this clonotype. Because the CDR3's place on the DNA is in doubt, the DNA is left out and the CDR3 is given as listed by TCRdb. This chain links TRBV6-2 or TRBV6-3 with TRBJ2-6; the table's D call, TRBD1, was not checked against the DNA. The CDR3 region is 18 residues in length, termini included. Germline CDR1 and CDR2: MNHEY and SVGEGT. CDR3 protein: CASSSSGQGGSGANVLTF.

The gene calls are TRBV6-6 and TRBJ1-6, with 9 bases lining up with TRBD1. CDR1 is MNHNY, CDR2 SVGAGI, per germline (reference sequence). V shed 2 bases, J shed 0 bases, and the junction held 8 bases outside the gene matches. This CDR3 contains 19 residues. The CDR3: CASSYLKRDRVSYNSPLHF. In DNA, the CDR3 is TGTGCCAGCAGTTACCTAAAGAGGGACAGGGTCTCCTATAATTCACCCCTCCACTTT.

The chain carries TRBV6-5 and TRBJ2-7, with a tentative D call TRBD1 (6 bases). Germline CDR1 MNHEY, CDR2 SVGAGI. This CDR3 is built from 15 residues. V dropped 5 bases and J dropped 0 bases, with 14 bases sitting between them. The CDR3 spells CASSPQGYGSYEQYV. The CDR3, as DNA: TGTGCCAGCAGTCCCCAGGGGTATGGCTCCTACGAGCAGTACGTC.

The CDR3 DNA reads TGTGCCAGTAGGGAGGCCACTCGCAGCAATCAGCCCCAGCATTTT. Translated: CASREATRSNQPQHF. The chain links TRBV19 to TRBJ1-5; D not certain. V gave up 6 bases and J gave up 1 base, with 13 bases separating them. Per germline, CDR1 LNHDA and CDR2 SQIVND (reference sequence). This CDR3 is built from 15 residues.